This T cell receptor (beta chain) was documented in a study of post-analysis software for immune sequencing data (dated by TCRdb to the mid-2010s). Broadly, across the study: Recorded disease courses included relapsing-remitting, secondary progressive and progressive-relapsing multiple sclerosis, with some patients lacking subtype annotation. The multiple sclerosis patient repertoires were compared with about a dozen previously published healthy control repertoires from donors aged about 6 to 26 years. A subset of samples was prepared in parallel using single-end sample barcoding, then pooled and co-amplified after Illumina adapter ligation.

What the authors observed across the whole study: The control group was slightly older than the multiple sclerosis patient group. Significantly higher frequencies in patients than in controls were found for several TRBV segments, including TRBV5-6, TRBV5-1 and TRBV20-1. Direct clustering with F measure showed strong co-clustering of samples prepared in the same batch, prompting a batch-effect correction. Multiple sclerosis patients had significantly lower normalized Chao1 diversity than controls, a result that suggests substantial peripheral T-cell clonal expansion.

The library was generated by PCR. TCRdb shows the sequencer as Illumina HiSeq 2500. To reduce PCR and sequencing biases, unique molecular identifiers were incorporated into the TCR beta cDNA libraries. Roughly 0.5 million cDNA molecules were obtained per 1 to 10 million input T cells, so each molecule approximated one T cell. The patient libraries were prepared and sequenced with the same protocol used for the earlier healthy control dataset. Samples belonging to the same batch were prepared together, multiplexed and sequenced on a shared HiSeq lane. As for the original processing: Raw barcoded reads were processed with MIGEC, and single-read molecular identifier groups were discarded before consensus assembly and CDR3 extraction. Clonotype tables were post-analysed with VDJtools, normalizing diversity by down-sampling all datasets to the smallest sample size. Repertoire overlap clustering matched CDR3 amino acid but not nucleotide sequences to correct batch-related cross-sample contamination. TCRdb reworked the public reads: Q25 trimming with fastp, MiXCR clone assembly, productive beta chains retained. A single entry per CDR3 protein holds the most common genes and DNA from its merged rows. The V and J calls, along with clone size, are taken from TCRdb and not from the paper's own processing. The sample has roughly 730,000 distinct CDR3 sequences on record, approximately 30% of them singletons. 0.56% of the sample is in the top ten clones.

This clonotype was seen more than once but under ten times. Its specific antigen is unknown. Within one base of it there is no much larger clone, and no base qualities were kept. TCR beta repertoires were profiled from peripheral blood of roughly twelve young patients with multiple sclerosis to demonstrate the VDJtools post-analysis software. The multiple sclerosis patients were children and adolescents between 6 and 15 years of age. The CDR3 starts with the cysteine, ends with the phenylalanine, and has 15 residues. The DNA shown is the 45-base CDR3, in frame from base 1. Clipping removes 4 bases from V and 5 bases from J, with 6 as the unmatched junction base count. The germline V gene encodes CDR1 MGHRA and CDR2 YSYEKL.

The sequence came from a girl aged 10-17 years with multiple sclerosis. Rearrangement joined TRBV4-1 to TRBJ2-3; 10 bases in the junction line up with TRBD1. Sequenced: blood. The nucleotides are TGCGCCAGCAGCCCACCCGGGACAGGGGAAGATACGCAGTATTTT. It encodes CASSPPGTGEDTQYF.